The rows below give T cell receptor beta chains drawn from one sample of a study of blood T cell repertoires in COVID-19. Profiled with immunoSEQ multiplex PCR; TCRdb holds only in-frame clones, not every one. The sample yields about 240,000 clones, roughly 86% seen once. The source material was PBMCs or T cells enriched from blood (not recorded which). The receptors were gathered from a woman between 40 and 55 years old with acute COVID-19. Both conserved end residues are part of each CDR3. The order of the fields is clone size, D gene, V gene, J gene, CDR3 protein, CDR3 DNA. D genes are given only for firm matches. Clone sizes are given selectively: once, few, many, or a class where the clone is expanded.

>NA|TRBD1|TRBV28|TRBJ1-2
CASRDTGQGRGYTF
TGTGCCAGCAGGGACACGGGACAGGGTAGGGGCTACACCTTC
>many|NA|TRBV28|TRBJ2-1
CASRGPRGNEQFF
TGTGCCAGCAGGGGGCCGCGCGGCAATGAGCAGTTCTTC
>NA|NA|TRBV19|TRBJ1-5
CASSIARNSNQPQHF
TGTGCCAGTAGTATAGCCAGAAATAGCAATCAGCCCCAGCATTTT
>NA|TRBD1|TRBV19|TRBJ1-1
CASSIGDRANTEAFF
TGTGCCAGTAGTATAGGGGACAGGGCGAACACTGAAGCTTTCTTT
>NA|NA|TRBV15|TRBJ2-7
CATSREDRNIDEQYF
TGTGCCACCAGCAGAGAGGACAGAAATATCGACGAGCAGTACTTC
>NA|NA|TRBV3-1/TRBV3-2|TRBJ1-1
CASSQGGGSTEAFF
TGTGCCAGCAGCCAAGGGGGCGGGAGCACTGAAGCTTTCTTT
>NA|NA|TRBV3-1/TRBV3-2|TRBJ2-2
CASSPDWGNTGELFF
TGTGCCAGCAGCCCGGACTGGGGGAACACCGGGGAGCTGTTTTTT
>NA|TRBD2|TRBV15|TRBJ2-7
CATSDHLRGLAGDEQYF
TGTGCCACCAGCGATCACTTAAGGGGACTAGCGGGAGACGAGCAGTACTTC
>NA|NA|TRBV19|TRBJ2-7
CASRSTGHSGNEQYF
TGTGCCAGTAGGTCGACAGGACACTCGGGTAACGAGCAGTACTTC
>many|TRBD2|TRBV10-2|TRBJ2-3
CASIAGAADTQYF
TGCGCCAGCATCGCGGGAGCGGCAGATACGCAGTATTTT
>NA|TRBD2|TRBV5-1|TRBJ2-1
CASSPQFGRAGDEQFF
TGCGCCAGCAGCCCCCAGTTCGGGAGGGCAGGGGATGAGCAGTTCTTC
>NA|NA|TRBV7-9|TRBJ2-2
CASSPLAWENTGELFF
TGTGCCAGCAGCCCCCTAGCCTGGGAGAACACCGGGGAGCTGTTTTTT
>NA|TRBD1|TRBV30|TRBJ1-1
CAWSARVGTGFDAAEAFF
TGTGCCTGGAGTGCCCGCGTTGGGACAGGGTTTGATGCGGCTGAAGCTTTCTTT
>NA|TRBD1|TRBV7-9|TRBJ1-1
CASRDDRELGGSTEAFF
TGTGCCAGCAGGGATGACAGGGAGTTAGGGGGATCCACTGAAGCTTTCTTT
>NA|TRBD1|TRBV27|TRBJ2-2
CASSWDRETGELFF
TGTGCCAGCAGTTGGGACAGAGAAACCGGGGAGCTGTTTTTT
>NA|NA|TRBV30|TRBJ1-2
CATFADYGYTF
TGTGCGACTTTCGCCGACTATGGCTACACCTTC
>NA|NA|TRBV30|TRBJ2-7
CAWSVFSSPAYEQYF
TGTGCCTGGAGTGTATTCTCGTCCCCTGCCTACGAGCAGTACTTC
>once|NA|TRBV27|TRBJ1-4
CASSPRGMGLGNEKLFF
TGTGCCAGCAGCCCGAGGGGGATGGGTTTGGGTAATGAAAAACTGTTTTTT
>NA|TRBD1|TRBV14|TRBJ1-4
CASSLRNSNRGSREKLFF
TGTGCCAGCAGCTTACGTAATTCTAACAGGGGCTCGCGTGAAAAACTGTTTTTT
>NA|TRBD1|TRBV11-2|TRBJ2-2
CASSPLRERGPSTGELFF
TGTGCCAGCAGCCCCCTTCGTGAGAGGGGGCCCTCCACCGGGGAGCTGTTTTTT
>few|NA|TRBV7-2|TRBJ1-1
CASSQAGVGTEAFF
TGTGCCAGCAGTCAAGCGGGGGTGGGGACTGAAGCTTTCTTT
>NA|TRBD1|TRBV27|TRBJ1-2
CASSFRTGHGYTF
TGTGCCAGCAGTTTTAGGACAGGGCATGGCTACACCTTC
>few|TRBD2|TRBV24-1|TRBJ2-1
CATSDLGSGRYNEQFF
TGTGCCACCAGTGATTTAGGGAGCGGGAGATACAATGAGCAGTTCTTC
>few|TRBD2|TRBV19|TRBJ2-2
CASSIRGRLAGVTGELFF
TGTGCCAGTAGTATAAGGGGTCGGCTAGCGGGAGTCACCGGGGAGCTGTTTTTT
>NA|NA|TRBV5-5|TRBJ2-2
CASSKIGEANTGELFF
TGTGCCAGCAGCAAAATAGGGGAGGCGAACACCGGGGAGCTGTTTTTT
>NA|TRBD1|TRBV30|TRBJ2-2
CAWSRGQGIAGELFF
TGTGCCTGGAGTAGAGGACAGGGGATCGCCGGGGAGCTGTTTTTT
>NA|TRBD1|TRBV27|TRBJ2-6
CASSFYRGLSSGANVLTF
TGTGCCAGCAGTTTCTACAGGGGCCTGAGCTCTGGGGCCAACGTCCTGACTTTC
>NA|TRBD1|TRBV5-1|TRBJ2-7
CASSPGTGQYF
TGCGCCAGCAGCCCCGGGACAGGGCAGTACTTC
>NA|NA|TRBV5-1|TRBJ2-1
CASSLARPSYNEQFF
TGCGCCAGCAGCTTGGCTAGACCCTCCTACAATGAGCAGTTCTTC
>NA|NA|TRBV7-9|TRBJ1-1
CASSLERNTEAFF
TGTGCCAGCAGCTTAGAGAGGAACACTGAAGCTTTCTTT
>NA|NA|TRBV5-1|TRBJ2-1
CASSIDNGHYNEQFF
TGCGCCAGCAGCATAGACAACGGCCACTACAATGAGCAGTTCTTC
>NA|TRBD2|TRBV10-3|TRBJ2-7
CATEGGGGRSYEQYF
TGTGCCACCGAGGGGGGAGGCGGGAGGAGCTACGAGCAGTACTTC
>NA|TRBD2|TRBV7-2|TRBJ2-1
CASSLAFLAGAHNEQFF
TGTGCCAGCAGCTTAGCGTTCCTAGCGGGAGCCCACAATGAGCAGTTCTTC
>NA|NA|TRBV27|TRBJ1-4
CASSREHLPRIKPAKLFF
TGTGCCAGCAGTCGGGAGCATCTCCCTCGAATTAAGCCCGCGAAACTGTTTTTT
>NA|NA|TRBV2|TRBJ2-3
CASSDAVRGTDTQYF
TGTGCCAGCAGTGATGCTGTACGGGGTACAGATACGCAGTATTTT
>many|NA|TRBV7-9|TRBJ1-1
CASSLSLSEAFF
TGTGCCAGCAGCTTAAGCCTCTCTGAAGCTTTCTTT
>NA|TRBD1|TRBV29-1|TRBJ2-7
CSVAPGQGYEQYF
TGCAGCGTAGCTCCGGGACAGGGCTACGAGCAGTACTTC
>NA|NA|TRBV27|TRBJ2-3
CASKNLGEGTDTQYF
TGTGCCAGCAAAAATTTGGGCGAGGGAACAGATACGCAGTATTTT